The source of this T cell receptor (beta chain) is a study of OX40 agonist ivuxolimab in advanced cancers. The assay was immunoSEQ multiplex PCR, and TCRdb's table has in-frame clones only and misses some. This sample has 25,000 to 35,000 clones, with around 82% found just once. The source of this sequence is an adult with an advanced solid tumor such as melanoma, head and neck, liver or kidney cancer. The sequenced sample was CD4+ or CD8+ T cells sorted from blood, obtained in a trial of the OX40 agonist ivuxolimab.

The CDR3 bases are TGTGCCAGTAGTCGTAGCGGGGACTCCTACAATGAGCAGTTCTTC. It yields the protein CASSRSGDSYNEQFF. This sequence joins TRBV19 and TRBJ2-1; 8 nucleotides agree with TRBD2. The germline V gene encodes CDR1 LNHDA and CDR2 SQIVND (reference sequence). The CDR3 loop spans 15 amino acids. The V segment lost 5 bases and the J segment 0 bases; nucleotides outside the gene matches: 3.